A single TCR beta chain is shown here with its context. Its antigen is currently not known. No base quality values were provided; no much bigger clone lies one nucleotide off. The immunoSEQ Assay was the method used to sequence TCRbeta CDR3 regions. After extraction, genomic DNA underwent amplification by bias-controlled multiplex PCR, followed by high-throughput sequencing. The authors' analysis ran thus. To quantify the absolute abundance of every unique TCRbeta CDR3 region, sequences were collapsed and filtered. T cell fraction was estimated by normalizing TCRbeta template counts to usable DNA, with usable DNA measured through amplification of reference genes found in all nucleated cells. Repertoire TCRs were annotated as SARS-CoV-2-specific by exact matching of V gene, CDR3 amino acid sequence and J gene to a known reactive TCR set. The reference SARS-CoV-2 TCR set was derived from MIRA and filtered for enrichment in COVID-19-positive ImmuneCODE repertoires, a step that removed public or cross-reactive TCRs. Using the MIRA antigens, annotated TCRs were further analysed by specific ORF or by position within an ORF. Depth was the summed frequency of annotated unique rearrangements, while breadth was defined as annotated unique rearrangements over total unique productive rearrangements. Two-sided Wilcoxon rank-sum tests were used to compare TCR breadth between groups. The table was pulled from immuneACCESS by TCRdb, which kept in-frame rearrangements only. Such tables lose some clones; where checked, under half of the loss comes from unresolved V genes, and the rest has no known cause. The V and J calls and clone size come from that table; D and trimming were worked out from the DNA. The sample includes about 400,000 clones, with roughly 85% observed a single time. The ten largest clones represent about 8% of the sample.

Via the germline V gene, CDR1 is SNHLY and CDR2 FYNNEI. The V end loses 6 bases and the J end loses 15 bases, and a stretch of 25 bases separates them. From its cysteine to its phenylalanine, the CDR3 spans 14 amino acids. Only the CDR3 region is kept as DNA, spanning 42 bases read in frame from base 1. This sample is drawn from a study of Ad26.COV2.S vaccination and SARS-CoV-2 variants (TCRdb year 2021). With respect to the entire study: Donors in the vaccine arm were drawn from COV1001, a phase I-IIa trial of Ad26.COV2.S in healthy adults that was multicentre, randomized, double-blind and placebo-controlled. Ad26.COV2.S was administered intramuscularly at 5 x 10^10 or 1 x 10^11 viral particles, either as a single shot or as two shots given 56 days apart. TCRbeta repertoire sequencing served as the tool for gauging how specific and how broad the SARS-CoV-2-reactive T cell receptors were following Ad26.COV2.S vaccination. A total of roughly 30 samples were included in the TCR-sequenced set, comprising around 19 Ad26.COV2.S vaccine recipients, 5 placebo recipients and 8 SARS-CoV-2 convalescent individuals. Trial participants were randomized into five groups of five: low-dose or high-dose Ad26.COV2.S given once or twice, or placebo on both occasions. Investigators remained blinded to trial group allocation during experiments and outcome assessment. Overall study results and their limits: Higher spike-specific TCR breadth was observed in Ad26.COV2.S recipients than in placebo recipients (P = 0.0014). The authors noted that total T cell responses may have been underestimated by the TCR breadth and depth analyses. Substantial breadth of spike-specific CD8+ and CD4+ T cell responses was reported after vaccination. Non-spike TCR breadth was comparable between vaccine and placebo recipients, consistent with the vaccine containing only spike. The study was not powered to compare responses between vaccine doses or regimens.

The label giving this sample's treatment or condition can be read as: roughly 19 received Ad26.COV2.S at low or high dose, single or two shots; roughly five received placebo; per-sample allocation not given. Repertoires of vaccine and placebo recipients were sequenced from samples taken on day 63 after the first injection. Between 29 July and 7 August 2020, Cohort 1b enrolled 20 to 30 adults aged 18-55 years at one site in Boston, USA. Ad26.COV2.S was a replication-incompetent adenovirus type 26 vector that expressed a prefusion-stabilized SARS-CoV-2 spike protein derived from the original Wuhan strain.

This clonotype was obtained from a person between 18 and 60 years old who received the Ad26.COV2.S COVID-19 vaccine or a placebo. This sample comprised peripheral blood, obtained in a trial of Ad26.COV2.S vaccine versus placebo. The chain was built from TRBV2 and TRBJ2-3; the best D guess is TRBD2, with 6 bases matching. The DNA reads TGTGCCAGCAGGGGGACTCCCTCCCCCCGGGCGCCTTATTTT. This codes for CASRGTPSPRAPYF.